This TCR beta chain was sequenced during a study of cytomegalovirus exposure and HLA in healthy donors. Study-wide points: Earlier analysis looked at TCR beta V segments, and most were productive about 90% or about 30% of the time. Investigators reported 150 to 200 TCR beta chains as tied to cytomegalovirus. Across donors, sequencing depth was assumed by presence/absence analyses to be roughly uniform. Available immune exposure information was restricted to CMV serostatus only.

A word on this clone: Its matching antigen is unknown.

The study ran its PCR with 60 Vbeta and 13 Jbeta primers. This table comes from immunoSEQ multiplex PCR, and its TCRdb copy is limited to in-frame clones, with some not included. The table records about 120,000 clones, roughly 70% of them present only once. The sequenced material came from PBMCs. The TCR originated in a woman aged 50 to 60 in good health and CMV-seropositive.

The CDR3 nucleotides read TGCGCCAGCAGCCAAGGGGGCAGGGGGAATAATGGGGCCAACGTCCTGACTTTC. It specifies CASSQGGRGNNGANVLTF. V and J are TRBV4-3 and TRBJ2-6; TRBD1 matches at 7 bases. CDR1 and CDR2 (germline): LGHNA, YSLEER. The CDR3 length is 18 residues. J was trimmed by 3 bases and V by 1 base; bases with no gene match: 9.